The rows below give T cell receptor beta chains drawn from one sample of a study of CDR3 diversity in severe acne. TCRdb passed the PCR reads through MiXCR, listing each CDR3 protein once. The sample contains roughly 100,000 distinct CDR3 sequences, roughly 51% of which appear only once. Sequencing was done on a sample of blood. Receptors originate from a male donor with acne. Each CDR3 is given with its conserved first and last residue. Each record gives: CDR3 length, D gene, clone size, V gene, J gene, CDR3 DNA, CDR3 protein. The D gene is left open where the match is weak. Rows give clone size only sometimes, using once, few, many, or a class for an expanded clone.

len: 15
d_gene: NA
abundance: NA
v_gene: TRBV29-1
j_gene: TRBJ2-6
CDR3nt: TGCAGCGTTGAAGTCATAATAACTGGGGCCAACGTCCTGACTTTC
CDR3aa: CSVEVIITGANVLTF

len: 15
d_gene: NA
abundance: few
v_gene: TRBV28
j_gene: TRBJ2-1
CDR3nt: TGTGCCAGCAGTCTGAGACAGTGGACCTACAATGAGCAGTTCTTC
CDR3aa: CASSLRQWTYNEQFF

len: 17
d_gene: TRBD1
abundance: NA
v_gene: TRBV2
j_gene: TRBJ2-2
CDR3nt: TGTGCCAGCAAAAGTCGAGGACAGGGGTGGGCCAACGGGGAGCTGTTTTTT
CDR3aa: CASKSRGQGWANGELFF

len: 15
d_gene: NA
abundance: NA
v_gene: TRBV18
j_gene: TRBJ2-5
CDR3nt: TGTGCCAGCTCGCCAGGTGTGGGATCCCAAGAGACCCAGTACTTC
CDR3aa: CASSPGVGSQETQYF

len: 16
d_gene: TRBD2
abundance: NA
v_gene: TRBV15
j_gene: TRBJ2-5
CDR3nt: TGTGCCACCGGGACGGGAACGGGAGGAGCCCAAGAGACCCAGTACTTC
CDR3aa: CATGTGTGGAQETQYF

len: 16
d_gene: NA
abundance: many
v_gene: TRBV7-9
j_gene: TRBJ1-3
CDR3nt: TGTGCCAGCAGTTTGCGGGGTAAAAATGGTCGAAACACCATATATTTT
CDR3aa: CASSLRGKNGRNTIYF

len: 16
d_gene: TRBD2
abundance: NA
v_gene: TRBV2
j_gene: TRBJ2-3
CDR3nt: TGTGCCAGCTTAGTGACTAGCGGGAGCAGCACAGATACGCAGTATTTT
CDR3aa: CASLVTSGSSTDTQYF

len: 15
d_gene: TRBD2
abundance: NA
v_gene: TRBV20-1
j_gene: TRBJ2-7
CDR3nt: TGCAGTGCTAGAACTAGCGGGAGGTTCCCTTACGAGCAGTACTTC
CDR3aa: CSARTSGRFPYEQYF

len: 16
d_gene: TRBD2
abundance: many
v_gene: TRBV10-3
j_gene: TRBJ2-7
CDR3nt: TGTGCCATTGGGGGTGCCGGGACTAGCGGACGCTACGAGCAGTACTTC
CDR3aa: CAIGGAGTSGRYEQYF

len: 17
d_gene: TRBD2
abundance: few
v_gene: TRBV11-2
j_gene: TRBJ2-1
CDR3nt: TGTGCCAGCAGCTTAGTTTTGGGACTAGCACTTAGGGGTGAGCAGTTCTTC
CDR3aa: CASSLVLGLALRGEQFF

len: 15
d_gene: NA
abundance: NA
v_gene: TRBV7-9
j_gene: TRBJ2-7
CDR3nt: TGTGCCAGCAGCTTAGGACCAGGCGTGACCTACGAGCAGTACTTC
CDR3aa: CASSLGPGVTYEQYF

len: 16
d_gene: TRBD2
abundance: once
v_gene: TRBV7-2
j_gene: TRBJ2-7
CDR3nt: TGTGCCAGCAGCTCCTATCCGGGACTAGCGGGAAACGAGCAGTACTTC
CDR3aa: CASSSYPGLAGNEQYF

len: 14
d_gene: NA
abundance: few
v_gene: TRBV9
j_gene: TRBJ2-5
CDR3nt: TGTGCCAGCAGCGTAGGCAGGTGGGGAGAGACCCAGTACTTC
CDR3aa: CASSVGRWGETQYF

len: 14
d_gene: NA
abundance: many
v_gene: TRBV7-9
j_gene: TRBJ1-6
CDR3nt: TGTGCCGGCAGCCAAGACAGAACGAATTCACCCCTCCACTTT
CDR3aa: CAGSQDRTNSPLHF

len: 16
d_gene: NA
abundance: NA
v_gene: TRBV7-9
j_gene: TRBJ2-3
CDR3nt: TGTGCCAGCAGCTTAGCTTTTCGGGCCACCGCAGATACGCAGTATTTT
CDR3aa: CASSLAFRATADTQYF

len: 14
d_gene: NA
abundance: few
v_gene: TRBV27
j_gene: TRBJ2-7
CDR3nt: TGTGCCAGCAGTTTATCCGGGACATCCTACGAGCAGTACTTC
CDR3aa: CASSLSGTSYEQYF

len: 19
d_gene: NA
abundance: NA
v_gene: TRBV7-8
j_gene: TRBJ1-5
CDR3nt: TGTGCCAGCAGCTTATGGGACGTTTCCAAGCCCGGCGGTATTCAGCCCCAGCATTTT
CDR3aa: CASSLWDVSKPGGIQPQHF

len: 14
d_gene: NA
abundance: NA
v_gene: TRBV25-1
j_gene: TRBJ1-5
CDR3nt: TGTGCCAGCAGTTCTGGGGTGGGCAATCAGCCCCAGCATTTT
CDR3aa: CASSSGVGNQPQHF

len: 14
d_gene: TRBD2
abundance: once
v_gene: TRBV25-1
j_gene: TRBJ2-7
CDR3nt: TGTGCCACCAGCACGGCTAGCGGGATCTACGAGCAGTACTTC
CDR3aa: CATSTASGIYEQYF

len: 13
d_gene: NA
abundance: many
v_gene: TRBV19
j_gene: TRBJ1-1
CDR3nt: TGTGCCAGTAGCCACAACCTGGATATTGAAGCTTTCTTT
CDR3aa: CASSHNLDIEAFF

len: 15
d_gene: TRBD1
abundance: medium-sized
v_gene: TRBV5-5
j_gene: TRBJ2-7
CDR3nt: TGTGCCAGCAGCTTGGGACAGGGGATTTACTACGAGCAGTACTTC
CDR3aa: CASSLGQGIYYEQYF

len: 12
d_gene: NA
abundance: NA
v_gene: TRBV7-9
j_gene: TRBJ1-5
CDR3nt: TGTGCCAGCGTGGGGGCCGGAGAGACCCAGCATTTT
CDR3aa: CASVGAGETQHF

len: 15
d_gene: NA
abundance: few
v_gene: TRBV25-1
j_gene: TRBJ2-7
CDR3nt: TGTGCCAGCAGTGAAACTGGTGCTTGGGGGAACGAGCAGTACTTC
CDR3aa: CASSETGAWGNEQYF

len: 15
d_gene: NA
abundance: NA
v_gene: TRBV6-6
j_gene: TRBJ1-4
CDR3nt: TGTGCCAGCAGAAGAGGGGGACGGGCTAATGAAAAACTGTTTTTT
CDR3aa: CASRRGGRANEKLFF

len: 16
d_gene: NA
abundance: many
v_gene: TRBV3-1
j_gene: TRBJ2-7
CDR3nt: TGTGCCAGCAGCCGTGGGCTAGTCAGCTCCACCTACGAGCAGTACTTC
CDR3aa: CASSRGLVSSTYEQYF

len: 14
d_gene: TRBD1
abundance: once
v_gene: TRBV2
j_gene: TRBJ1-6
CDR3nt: TGTGCCAGTTGGACAGGGGAACCCGGAGGACCCCTCCACTTT
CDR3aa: CASWTGEPGGPLHF

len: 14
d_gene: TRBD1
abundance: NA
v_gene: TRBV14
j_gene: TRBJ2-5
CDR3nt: TGTGCCAGCAGCCCGGGACAGAACCAAGAGACCCAGTACTTC
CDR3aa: CASSPGQNQETQYF